A selection of T cell receptor beta chains follows, all from one sample in a study of OX40 agonist ivuxolimab in advanced cancers. Clones were read by immunoSEQ multiplex PCR, and TCRdb kept only the in-frame ones, dropping some. Of 80,000 or so clones in the sample, roughly 84% were seen once. Here the sequenced sample was CD4+ or CD8+ T cells sorted from blood, taken in a trial of the OX40 agonist ivuxolimab. The receptors were sampled from an adult with an advanced solid tumor such as melanoma, head and neck, liver or kidney cancer. The CDR3 runs from the conserved cysteine through the conserved F or W. The D gene is left open where the match is weak. Only part of the rows carry a size: once, few, many, or a class if the clone is expanded.

d_gene: NA
j_gene: TRBJ1-1
abundance: NA
v_gene: TRBV2
CDR3nt: TGTGCCAGCAGCTCCGGAGGGGGGCTCACTGAAGCTTTCTTT
CDR3aa: CASSSGGGLTEAFF

d_gene: NA
j_gene: TRBJ2-6
abundance: NA
v_gene: TRBV28
CDR3nt: TGTGCCAGCAGTTTCGTCCAGGTGCCCGTCCTGACTTTC
CDR3aa: CASSFVQVPVLTF

d_gene: NA
j_gene: TRBJ2-7
abundance: medium-sized
v_gene: TRBV5-1
CDR3nt: TGCGCCAGCAGCTTGACAGGTGGCGAGCAGTACTTC
CDR3aa: CASSLTGGEQYF

d_gene: NA
j_gene: TRBJ2-7
abundance: NA
v_gene: TRBV4-3
CDR3nt: TGCGCCAGCAGCCAAGTAGCCGGGAGACGGGAGCAGTACTTC
CDR3aa: CASSQVAGRREQYF

d_gene: NA
j_gene: TRBJ1-1
abundance: NA
v_gene: TRBV5-1
CDR3nt: TGCGCCAGCAGCTTGGTCGGGTTGGGCACTGAAGCTTTCTTT
CDR3aa: CASSLVGLGTEAFF

d_gene: NA
j_gene: TRBJ2-1
abundance: NA
v_gene: TRBV6-5
CDR3nt: TGTGCCAGCAGTCCCGGGGTGTACAATGAGCAGTTCTTC
CDR3aa: CASSPGVYNEQFF

d_gene: NA
j_gene: TRBJ1-3
abundance: many
v_gene: TRBV5-1
CDR3nt: TGCGCCAGCAGTGACCCAGGACAGGGAAACACCATATATTTT
CDR3aa: CASSDPGQGNTIYF

d_gene: NA
j_gene: TRBJ2-1
abundance: once
v_gene: TRBV7-2
CDR3nt: TGTGCCAGCAGCCAGGGACTGCCAGGCAACAATGAGCAGTTCTTC
CDR3aa: CASSQGLPGNNEQFF

d_gene: TRBD1
j_gene: TRBJ2-3
abundance: NA
v_gene: TRBV6-1
CDR3nt: TGTGCCAGCGGACAGGGCCGTTTGTGGTATTTT
CDR3aa: CASGQGRLWYF

d_gene: NA
j_gene: TRBJ2-3
abundance: NA
v_gene: TRBV7-9
CDR3nt: TGTGCCAGCAGCCTCACACTAGCAGAACCCACAGATACGCAGTATTTT
CDR3aa: CASSLTLAEPTDTQYF

d_gene: TRBD1
j_gene: TRBJ1-2
abundance: NA
v_gene: TRBV29-1
CDR3nt: TGCAGCGTGGGACAGGGGCTAAAGGATGGCTACACCTTC
CDR3aa: CSVGQGLKDGYTF

d_gene: NA
j_gene: TRBJ2-1
abundance: NA
v_gene: TRBV27
CDR3nt: TGTGCCAGCAGTTTGAGGAACTATGCTAGCGATGAGCAGTTCTTC
CDR3aa: CASSLRNYASDEQFF

d_gene: NA
j_gene: TRBJ2-3
abundance: NA
v_gene: TRBV7-8
CDR3nt: TGTGCCAGCAGCTTTATAGTCGGGATCTCTAGCACAGATACGCAGTATTTT
CDR3aa: CASSFIVGISSTDTQYF

d_gene: NA
j_gene: TRBJ2-1
abundance: once
v_gene: TRBV18
CDR3nt: TGTGCCAGCTCACCACAACAGGGTGATGAGCAGTTCTTC
CDR3aa: CASSPQQGDEQFF

d_gene: NA
j_gene: TRBJ2-1
abundance: NA
v_gene: TRBV29-1
CDR3nt: TGCAGCGTTGGGGTTGACAGGGAGGGGGTTCGGTTCTTC
CDR3aa: CSVGVDREGVRFF

d_gene: TRBD1
j_gene: TRBJ2-3
abundance: NA
v_gene: TRBV5-1
CDR3nt: TGCGCCAGCAGCTCCAGGACAGGGTTTCGAACAGATACGCAGTATTTT
CDR3aa: CASSSRTGFRTDTQYF

d_gene: TRBD1
j_gene: TRBJ2-7
abundance: NA
v_gene: TRBV5-1
CDR3nt: TGCGCCAGCAGCTTGACTCAGGGGGTGGTTAGTCCCTACGAGCAGTACTTC
CDR3aa: CASSLTQGVVSPYEQYF

d_gene: NA
j_gene: TRBJ1-4
abundance: NA
v_gene: TRBV6-5
CDR3nt: TGTGCCAGCAGTGCCGGGACCTCTAATGAAAAACTGTTTTTT
CDR3aa: CASSAGTSNEKLFF

d_gene: NA
j_gene: TRBJ1-1
abundance: NA
v_gene: TRBV2
CDR3nt: TGTGCCAGCAGACGGGACGCCCCTGGGGCTTTCTTT
CDR3aa: CASRRDAPGAFF

d_gene: NA
j_gene: TRBJ1-4
abundance: NA
v_gene: TRBV5-1
CDR3nt: TGCGCCAGCAGCTTAACAGTCCGAGGTGGATCAACTAATGAAAAACTGTTTTTT
CDR3aa: CASSLTVRGGSTNEKLFF

d_gene: TRBD1
j_gene: TRBJ2-2
abundance: NA
v_gene: TRBV4-2
CDR3nt: TGTGCCAGCAGCCAAGATTTGGCAACAGGGGGCAGGGCCGGGGAGCTGTTTTTT
CDR3aa: CASSQDLATGGRAGELFF

d_gene: NA
j_gene: TRBJ1-1
abundance: NA
v_gene: TRBV23-1
CDR3nt: TGCGCCAGCAGTCAATTGGCAGGGAGGGACACTGAAGCTTTCTTT
CDR3aa: CASSQLAGRDTEAFF

d_gene: TRBD1
j_gene: TRBJ2-2
abundance: NA
v_gene: TRBV29-1
CDR3nt: TGCAGCGTTGTGGGGACAGACACCGGGGAGCTGTTTTTT
CDR3aa: CSVVGTDTGELFF

d_gene: NA
j_gene: TRBJ2-7
abundance: few
v_gene: TRBV7-9
CDR3nt: TGTGCCAGCACCAACACCCCCGGGGTAGCCAGTGATCAGTACTTC
CDR3aa: CASTNTPGVASDQYF

d_gene: TRBD2
j_gene: TRBJ2-7
abundance: NA
v_gene: TRBV11-3
CDR3nt: TGTGCCAGCAGCCCTCGACTAGCGGCCTCCTACGAGCAGTACTTC
CDR3aa: CASSPRLAASYEQYF

d_gene: TRBD1
j_gene: TRBJ2-2
abundance: NA
v_gene: TRBV4-2
CDR3nt: TGTGCCAGCAGCCAAGACCCGATACAGGGGGCGAGGACCGGGGAGCTGTTTTTT
CDR3aa: CASSQDPIQGARTGELFF

d_gene: TRBD2
j_gene: TRBJ2-1
abundance: NA
v_gene: TRBV4-3
CDR3nt: TGCGCCAGCAGCTACTTAGCGGGAGGGCCTTCCTACAATGAGCAGTTCTTC
CDR3aa: CASSYLAGGPSYNEQFF

d_gene: NA
j_gene: TRBJ2-3
abundance: NA
v_gene: TRBV6-1
CDR3nt: TGTGCCAGCAGTCTACAGAAATCCACAGATACGCAGTATTTT
CDR3aa: CASSLQKSTDTQYF

d_gene: TRBD1
j_gene: TRBJ1-3
abundance: NA
v_gene: TRBV7-8
CDR3nt: TGTGCCAGCAGCAGGGGACAGGGGAGCTCTGGAAACACCATATATTTT
CDR3aa: CASSRGQGSSGNTIYF